The 5 T cell receptor beta chains given below trace back to one sample, sequenced in a study of PD-1 blockade in classical Hodgkin lymphoma (dated by TCRdb to the early 2020s). Libraries were prepared through the immunoSEQ multiplex PCR assay. TCRdb holds this immuneACCESS table with in-frame rearrangements only. Some clones are missing; in checked studies, unresolved V genes explain under half, and the rest has no known cause. In all, the sample holds about 23,000 clones, and 88% of those were seen once. The ten biggest clones cover approximately 23% of the sample. The meaning of the sample's time point label: cycle 4 day 1 (C4D1), after 5 to 7 weeks of nivolumab. Every trial patient had relapsed after autologous stem cell transplantation, and cohorts A, B and C differed in prior brentuximab vedotin exposure. Sequenced material: peripheral blood mononuclear cells (PBMCs), taken before the fourth cycle of nivolumab. The source is a human donor with classical Hodgkin lymphoma.

This sequence joins TRBV29-1 and TRBJ2-7, with 13 nucleotides matching TRBD2. The CDR3 spans 18 residues. Germline V gene lookup returns CDR1 SQVTM and CDR2 ANQGSEA. V shed 7 bases, J shed 1 base, and the junction held 16 bases outside the gene matches. The DNA for the CDR3 is TGCAGCGAAGAGGGTACGACTAGCGGGAGGATGTGGTCCTACGAGCAGTACTTC. Translated, it gives CSEEGTTSGRMWSYEQYF.

V gene TRBV29-1 combines with J gene TRBJ1-2; 9 nucleotides agree with TRBD1. CDR1 and CDR2 from the germline V gene are SQVTM and ANQGSEA. This CDR3 region has 13 residues. V was pared by 6 bases and J by 5 bases, with 7 bases of the junction left unmatched. The CDR3 DNA sequence: TGCAGCGTAAACACAGGGACAGGGTATGGCTACACCTTC. This encodes CSVNTGTGYGYTF. Complete variable domain (other parts from reference TRBV29-1 and TRBJ1-2): SAVISQKPSRDICQRGTSLTIQCQVDSQVTMMFWYRQQPGQSLTLIATANQGSEATYESGFVIDKFPISRPNLTFSTLTVSNMSPEDSSIYLCSVNTGTGYGYTFGSGTRLTVV.

The genes are TRBV7-9 and TRBJ1-2; 10 positions match TRBD1. The CDR3 sequence is 16 residues long. The junction had 9 bases not matched to a gene; V was cut back by 2 bases and J by 6 bases. Germline V lookup: CDR1 SEHNR, CDR2 FQNEAQ (reference sequence). The CDR3 is CASSLTDRGRVDGYTF. In DNA form, the CDR3 reads TGTGCCAGCAGCTTAACCGACAGGGGGCGCGTAGATGGCTACACCTTC.

V and J are TRBV28 and TRBJ2-3; 10 bases line up with TRBD2. CDR1 is MDHEN, CDR2 SYDVKM, per germline. This CDR3 spans 17 amino acids. Trimming removed 4 bases from V and 2 bases from J; junction bases left unmatched: 9. Here the CDR3 DNA reads TGTGCCAGCAGTTCCCCCTTAGGACTAGCGGACACAGATACGCAGTATTTT. Its protein product is CASSSPLGLADTDTQYF.

The V gene is TRBV19, the J gene TRBJ2-5, with a tentative D call TRBD1 (5 bases). The CDR3 loop spans 15 amino acids. In germline, CDR1 is LNHDA, CDR2 SQIVND (reference sequence). Trimming cost V 3 bases and J 4 bases, with 15 bases left between them. The CDR3 spells CASSMLDSSIETQYF. As DNA, the CDR3 is TGTGCCAGTAGTATGCTCGACAGTTCTATAGAGACCCAGTACTTC.